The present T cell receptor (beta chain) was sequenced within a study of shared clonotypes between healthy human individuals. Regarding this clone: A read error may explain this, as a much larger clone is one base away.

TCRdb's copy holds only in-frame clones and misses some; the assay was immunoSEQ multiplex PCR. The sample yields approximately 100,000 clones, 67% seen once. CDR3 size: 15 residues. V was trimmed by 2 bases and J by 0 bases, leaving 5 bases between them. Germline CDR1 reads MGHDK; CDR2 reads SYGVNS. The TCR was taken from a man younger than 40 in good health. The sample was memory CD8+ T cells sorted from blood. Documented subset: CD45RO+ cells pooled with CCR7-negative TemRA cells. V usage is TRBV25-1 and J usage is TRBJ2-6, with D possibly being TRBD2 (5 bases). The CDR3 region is CASSEAGSGANVLTF. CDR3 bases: TGTGCCAGCAGTGAAGCGGGCTCTGGGGCCAACGTCCTGACTTTC.